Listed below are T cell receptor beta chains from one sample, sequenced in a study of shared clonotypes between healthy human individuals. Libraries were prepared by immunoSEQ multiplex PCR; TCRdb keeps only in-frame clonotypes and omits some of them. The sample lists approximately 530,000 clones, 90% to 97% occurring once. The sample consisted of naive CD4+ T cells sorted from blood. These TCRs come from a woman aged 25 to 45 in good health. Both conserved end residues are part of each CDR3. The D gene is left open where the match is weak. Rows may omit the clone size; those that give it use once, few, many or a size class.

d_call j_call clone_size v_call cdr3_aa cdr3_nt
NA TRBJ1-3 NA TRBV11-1 CASSLDAFSGNTIYF TGTGCCAGCAGCTTGGACGCCTTCTCTGGAAACACCATATATTTT
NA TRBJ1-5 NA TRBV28 CASTLIGTDSNQPQHF TGTGCCAGCACCCTAATTGGCACCGATTCCAATCAGCCCCAGCATTTT
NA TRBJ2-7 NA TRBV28 CASSPTVYYHEQYF TGTGCCAGCAGTCCGACCGTCTACTACCACGAGCAGTACTTC
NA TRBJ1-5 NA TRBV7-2 CASSLVRGQPQHF TGTGCCAGCAGCTTAGTGAGGGGCCAGCCCCAGCATTTT
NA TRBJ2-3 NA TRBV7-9 CASSPIPGRKEDTQYF TGTGCCAGCAGCCCGATACCGGGACGCAAGGAGGATACGCAGTATTTT
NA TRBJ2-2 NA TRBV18 CASSPSQGTDFTGELFF TGTGCCAGCTCACCAAGCCAGGGCACAGACTTCACCGGGGAGCTGTTTTTT
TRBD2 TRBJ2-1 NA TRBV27 CASSRGLAGSNEQFF TGTGCCAGCAGCCGAGGACTAGCGGGTAGCAATGAGCAGTTCTTC
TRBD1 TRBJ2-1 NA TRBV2 CASRGQLIKKSSYNEQFF TGTGCCAGCAGGGGACAGCTGATTAAAAAGAGCTCCTACAATGAGCAGTTCTTC
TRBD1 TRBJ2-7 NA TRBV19 CASRVRGQGVYEQYF TGTGCCAGTAGGGTCCGGGGACAGGGGGTTTACGAGCAGTACTTC
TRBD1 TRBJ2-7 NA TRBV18 CASSPTTGSSYEQYF TGTGCCAGCTCACCAACGACAGGGAGCTCCTACGAGCAGTACTTC
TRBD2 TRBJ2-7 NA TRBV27 CASSQVFGGSEQYF TGTGCCAGCAGCCAGGTTTTTGGCGGGAGCGAGCAGTACTTC
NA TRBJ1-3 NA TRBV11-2 CASSFWGRGRNEQGNTIYF TGTGCCAGCAGCTTTTGGGGCAGAGGGCGAAACGAGCAAGGAAACACCATATATTTT
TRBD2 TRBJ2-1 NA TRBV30 CAWSSGIYNEQFF TGTGCCTGGAGCAGCGGGATATACAATGAGCAGTTCTTC
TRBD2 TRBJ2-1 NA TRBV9 CASSVTSGSLHEQFF TGTGCCAGCAGCGTGACTAGCGGGAGTCTGCATGAGCAGTTCTTC
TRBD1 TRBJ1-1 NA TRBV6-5 CASSYGQVGTEAFF TGTGCCAGCAGTTACGGACAGGTAGGCACTGAAGCTTTCTTT
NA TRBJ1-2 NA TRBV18 CASSPGLLGNYGYTF TGTGCCAGCTCACCGGGTCTGCTGGGGAACTATGGCTACACCTTC
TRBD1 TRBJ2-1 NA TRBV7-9 CASSLTAQGAYNEQFF TGTGCCAGCAGCTTAACCGCACAGGGGGCCTACAATGAGCAGTTCTTC
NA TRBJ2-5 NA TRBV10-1 CASSEAGKKKETQYF TGCGCCAGCAGTGAGGCCGGGAAAAAGAAAGAGACCCAGTACTTC
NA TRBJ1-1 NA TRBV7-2 CASSLGQNTEAFF TGTGCCAGCAGCTTAGGGCAGAACACTGAAGCTTTCTTT
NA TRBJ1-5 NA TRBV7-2 CASSLAGGDNQPQHF TGTGCCAGCAGCTTAGCAGGGGGTGACAATCAGCCCCAGCATTTT
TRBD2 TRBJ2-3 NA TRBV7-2 CASSSGTSQHTQYF TGTGCCAGCAGCTCCGGGACTAGCCAGCATACGCAGTATTTT
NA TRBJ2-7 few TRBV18 CASSPGSSYEQYF TGTGCCAGCTCTCCCGGGTCCTCCTACGAGCAGTACTTC
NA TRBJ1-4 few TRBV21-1 CASSKGNEKLFF TGTGCCAGCAGCAAGGGTAATGAAAAACTGTTTTTT
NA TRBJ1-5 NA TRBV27 CASSPGRGNQPQHF TGTGCCAGCAGTCCAGGACGGGGCAATCAGCCCCAGCATTTT
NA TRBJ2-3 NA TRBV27 CASSPGTLSDTQYF TGTGCCAGCAGCCCCGGTACCCTCTCAGATACGCAGTATTTT
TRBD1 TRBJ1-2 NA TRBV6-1 CASSEYQGVRGYTF TGTGCCAGCAGTGAATACCAGGGGGTAAGGGGCTACACCTTC
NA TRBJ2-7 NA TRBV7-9 CASSGTETAAYEQYF TGTGCCAGCAGCGGGACCGAGACGGCGGCCTACGAGCAGTACTTC
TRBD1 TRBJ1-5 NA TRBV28 CASSLQGLGGQPQHF TGTGCCAGCAGCCTACAGGGGCTGGGAGGACAGCCCCAGCATTTT
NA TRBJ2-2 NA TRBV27 CASSLWPLPNTGELFF TGTGCCAGCAGTTTGTGGCCTCTCCCAAACACCGGGGAGCTGTTTTTT
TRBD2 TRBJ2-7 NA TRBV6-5 CATATSGDSYEQYF TGTGCCACCGCTACTAGCGGGGACTCCTACGAGCAGTACTTC
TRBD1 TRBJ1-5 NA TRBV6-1 CASSGTGNSNQPQHF TGTGCCAGCAGTGGGACAGGGAATAGCAATCAGCCCCAGCATTTT
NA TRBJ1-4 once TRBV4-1 CASSQRRFGTAATNEKLFF TGCGCCAGCAGCCAGAGAAGGTTTGGGACTGCCGCAACTAATGAAAAACTGTTTTTT